The present TCR beta chain was sequenced within a study of early T cells in non-severe SARS-CoV-2 infection. About the study: Unpaired chains resulted from sequencing bulk RNA of unsorted whole blood.

cDNA molecules, individually, were tagged with unique molecular identifiers. TCRdb reanalysed the 5' RACE reads using MiXCR and keeps one entry per CDR3 protein. The data contain tens of thousands of distinct CDR3 sequences, approximately 11% of them singletons. Study-level points and caveats: CD4 and private specificities were missed by VDJdb matching, which favored anti-spike CD8 responses.

This CDR3 has 14 amino acids. After removal of 5 bases from V and 0 bases from J, the junction contained 2 bases not matched to a gene. Germline CDR1 MNHEY, CDR2 SMNVEV (reference sequence). This clonotype was detected ten times or more. Its antigen is unidentified. This clonotype originated in an adult who was a healthcare worker with PCR-confirmed SARS-CoV-2 infection or an uninfected control (not recorded which). Material: whole blood. This chain uses TRBV27 with TRBJ2-3; 7 nucleotides line up with TRBD1. The CDR3 bases are TGTGCCAGCAGTCCGGGACAGAGCACAGATACGCAGTATTTT. Its protein is CASSPGQSTDTQYF.